One sample yielded the 29 T cell receptor beta chains listed below, sequenced in a study of neoadjuvant anti-PD-1 for oral cavity cancer. Assay: immunoSEQ multiplex PCR; the TCRdb copy retains only in-frame clones and omits some. This sample has over 14,000 clones; roughly 72% occur once, and the top ten carry around 3%. The sequenced sample was PBMCs, obtained before nivolumab (anti-PD-1) treatment. All receptors derive from a person between 40 and 85 years old with oral cavity squamous cell carcinoma.

The CDR3 loop is CASSLETSLRTDTQYF. The DNA for the CDR3 is TGTGCCAGCAGCTTAGAAACTAGCCTGCGCACAGATACGCAGTATTTT. This chain uses TRBV5-4 with TRBJ2-3, with D possibly matching TRBD2 (6 bases). Germline CDR1 and CDR2: SGHNT and YYREEE (reference sequence). V was pared by 2 bases and J by 1 base, with 14 bases between. CDR3 length: 16 amino acids.

The J gene is TRBJ2-1, the V gene TRBV10-2; TRBD1 or TRBD2 may be the D gene (5 bases each). This CDR3 comprises 13 residues. Germline V CDR1 and CDR2: WSHSY, SAAADI. V was trimmed by 11 bases and J by 0 bases, leaving 11 bases between them. CDR3 residues: CASEGSSYNEQFF. CDR3 bases: TGCGCCTCCGAGGGGAGCTCCTACAATGAGCAGTTCTTC.

As regards this clone: At one boundary the junction diverges from the germline segment, which might be a read error. V is TRBV9 and J is TRBJ2-5, with TRBD1 identical over 9 bases. CDR1 is SGDLS and CDR2 is YYNGEE in the germline V gene. The CDR3 totals 14 residues. As DNA, the CDR3 is TGTGCCAGCAGCGAGGCGGGACAGGGTCCCCTTAGGAACTTC. Translated, it gives CASSEAGQGPLRNF.

The chain employs TRBV6-1 and TRBJ1-4, with 7 nucleotides matching TRBD1. Germline assignment: CDR1 MNHNS and CDR2 SASEGT. This CDR3 comprises 14 residues. After removal of 5 bases from V and 8 bases from J, the junction contained 8 bases not matched to a gene. The CDR3 spells CASSFSQGGEKLFF. CDR3 nucleotides: TGTGCCAGCAGTTTTTCCCAGGGGGGGGAAAAACTGTTTTTT.

The chain is built from TRBV10-3 and TRBJ2-3; D is undetermined. With 3 bases removed from V and 4 bases from J, the gap between germline ends came to 17 bases. The CDR3 spans 16 residues. Germline V gene lookup returns CDR1 ENHRY and CDR2 SYGVKD. CDR3 protein: CAISDLRKSSPDTQYF. The CDR3, as DNA: TGTGCCATCAGTGACCTACGTAAATCCTCCCCAGATACGCAGTATTTT.

The chain joins TRBV2 to TRBJ2-6; no firm D call. The CDR3 contains 14 residues. Germline V lookup: CDR1 SNHLY, CDR2 FYNNEI. Trimming removed 7 bases from V and 4 bases from J, with 11 bases in between. The CDR3, as DNA: TGTGCCAGCAAAAGGGCGGCCGGGGCCAACGTCCTGACTTTC. It specifies CASKRAAGANVLTF.

The chain recombines TRBV27 with TRBJ2-7; possible D gene TRBD1, 6 bases. V dropped 4 bases and J dropped 3 bases, with 22 bases sitting between them. Germline CDR1 is MNHEY and CDR2 is SMNVEV (reference sequence). The CDR3 is 17 amino acids. In DNA, the CDR3 is TGTGCCAGCAGTTCAACCCGACAGGTCCAAAACGTCTACGAGCAGTACTTC. As protein: CASSSTRQVQNVYEQYF.

The J gene is TRBJ1-2, the V gene TRBV6-6; 7 nucleotides agree with TRBD1. V was pared by 6 bases and J by 6 bases, with 4 bases of the junction left unmatched. The CDR3 runs 12 residues. Germline V gene sequence: CDR1 MNHNY, CDR2 SVGAGI (reference sequence). The CDR3 DNA sequence: TGTGCCAGCAGCTATCAGGGGGATGGCTACACCTTC. This codes for CASSYQGDGYTF.

The chain recombines TRBV28 with TRBJ2-7; the D gene is possibly TRBD2 (7 bases). Germline V gives CDR1 MDHEN, CDR2 SYDVKM. CDR3 length equals 14 residues. The ends were cut back, 3 bases at V and 4 bases at J, with 13 bases in the middle. The CDR3 region is CASSFRGAGYEQYF. The CDR3 bases are TGTGCCAGCAGTTTCCGGGGGGCGGGTTACGAGCAGTACTTC. The full variable domain, its missing parts supplied by reference TRBV28 and TRBJ2-7, is DVKVTQSSRYLVKRTGEKVFLECVQDMDHENMFWYRQDPGLGLRLIYFSYDVKMKEKGDIPEGYSVSREKKERFSLILESASTNQTSMYLCASSFRGAGYEQYFGPGTRLTVT.

The V and J genes are TRBV4-1 and TRBJ2-7; TRBD1 aligns across 7 bases. The CDR3 contains 15 residues. The germline gives CDR1 MGHRA, CDR2 YSYEKL. Trimming removed 2 bases from V and 1 base from J; junction bases left unmatched: 5. The CDR3 reads CASSQPLRGSYEQYF. The CDR3 coding sequence is TGCGCCAGCAGCCAACCCCTCAGGGGGTCCTACGAGCAGTACTTC.

V usage is TRBV27 and J usage is TRBJ2-2; D ambiguous. Germline V lookup: CDR1 MNHEY, CDR2 SMNVEV (reference sequence). The CDR3 is made up of 12 amino acids. The germline V and J ends were trimmed by 8 bases and 6 bases, with 10 bases remaining between them. The CDR3 region has the DNA TGTGCCAGCTTCTCGGGTCCCGGGGAGCTGTTTTTT. Its protein is CASFSGPGELFF.

This clone was counted a few times. The junction shows a germline mismatch at one end, possibly a read error. The chain couples TRBV7-7 to TRBJ2-2, with no clear D. This CDR3 is built from 15 residues. Germline CDR1 is SSHAT and CDR2 is FNYEAQ (reference sequence). This CDR3 is CASSPIGTNTGELFF. The CDR3 coding sequence is TGTGCTAGCAGCCCTATTGGGACGAACACCGGGGAGCTGTTTTTT.

As regards this clone: One junction end does not reproduce the germline sequence, and a read error may be involved. In nucleotides, the CDR3 is TGTGCCAGCAGCCGGGACAGCCTGAAAACTGAAGCTTTCTTT. Its protein product is CASSRDSLKTEAFF. The chain recombines TRBV7-8 with TRBJ1-1; 7 bases line up with TRBD1. The CDR3 is 14 residues long. Germline assignment: CDR1 SGHVS and CDR2 FQNEAQ.

This chain connects TRBV6-5 to TRBJ1-1; D possibly corresponds to TRBD1 (5 bases). The germline V gene has CDR1 MNHEY and CDR2 SVGAGI. The V end was cut by 5 bases, the J end by 8 bases, with 9 bases between. CDR3 length equals 11 residues. The CDR3 loop is CASSQGGEAFF. CDR3 in DNA: TGTGCCAGCAGTCAGGGTGGGGAAGCTTTCTTT.

This chain connects TRBV29-1 to TRBJ2-1, with D perhaps matching TRBD2 (6 bases). This CDR3 is built from 13 residues. V was shortened by 5 bases and J by 8 bases, with 16 bases between the two germline ends. CDR1 and CDR2 (germline): SQVTM, ANQGSEA. The chain's CDR3 is CSVILARADEQFF. The DNA for the CDR3 is TGCAGCGTTATTCTAGCGAGAGCCGATGAGCAGTTCTTC.

The CDR3 bases are TGTGCCAGCAGCCAAGTTTTCACCTCCTATAATTCACCCCTCCACTTT. Its protein product is CASSQVFTSYNSPLHF. The chain has TRBV11-2 and TRBJ1-6; D unclear. Trimming stripped 5 bases from V and 0 bases from J, with 11 bases between. The germline V gene encodes CDR1 SGHAT and CDR2 FQNNGV. CDR3 length equals 16 residues.

V is TRBV6-6 and J is TRBJ1-1; 7 positions agree with TRBD1. Germline V gives CDR1 MNHNY, CDR2 SVGAGI (reference sequence). V lost 7 bases, J lost 9 bases, and 8 bases stayed unmatched. This CDR3 has 12 amino acids. DNA of the CDR3: TGTGCCAGCAAAATCCTGGGACAGAAAGCTTTCTTT. Amino acid sequence: CASKILGQKAFF.

This chain links TRBV13 with TRBJ2-7, with 11 positions matching TRBD1. There are 15 residues in the CDR3. After removal of 0 bases from V and 2 bases from J, the junction contained 0 bases not matched to a gene. Germline values: CDR1 PRHDT, CDR2 FYEKMQ (reference sequence). The CDR3 spells CASSLGGQGAYEQYF. CDR3 sequence (DNA): TGTGCCAGCAGCTTAGGGGGACAGGGGGCCTACGAGCAGTACTTC. Based on the CDR3 plus reference TRBV13 and TRBJ2-7, the full variable domain is AAGVIQSPRHLIKEKRETATLKCYPIPRHDTVYWYQQGPGQDPQFLISFYEKMQSDKGSIPDRFSAQQFSDYHSELNMSSLELGDSALYFCASSLGGQGAYEQYFGPGTRLTVT.

This clone showed up just a few times. This sequence joins TRBV7-9 and TRBJ2-7, with D tentatively TRBD1 or TRBD2 (5 bases each). Germline-derived CDR1 and CDR2 are SEHNR and FQNEAQ (reference sequence). The germline V and J ends were trimmed by 5 bases and 4 bases, with 9 bases remaining between them. The CDR3 loop spans 12 amino acids. The CDR3 sequence: CASSKRGYEQYF. DNA for the CDR3: TGTGCCAGCAGCAAGAGGGGATACGAGCAGTACTTC.

V is TRBV2 and J is TRBJ1-5; D may be TRBD1 (5 bases). The V and J ends lost 6 bases and 4 bases respectively, with 22 bases between them. Looked up from germline, CDR1 is SNHLY and CDR2 is FYNNEI. This CDR3 comprises 17 residues. DNA of the CDR3: TGTGCCAGCAGGGGGTTTGATTTGGCAGGGTGGAATCAGCCCCAGCATTTT. This gives the protein CASRGFDLAGWNQPQHF.

The rearrangement links TRBV7-3 to TRBJ2-3, with 9 bases matching TRBD1. CDR1 SGHTA and CDR2 FQGTGA come from the germline V gene. The length of the CDR3 is 15 residues. The junction had 5 bases not matched to a gene; V was cut back by 5 bases and J by 2 bases. Here the CDR3 DNA reads TGTGCCAGCAGCCCCGGGACAGGGAACACAGATACGCAGTATTTT. Protein sequence: CASSPGTGNTDTQYF.

The chain uses TRBV2 and TRBJ2-3; 8 positions agree with TRBD2. This CDR3 is built from 15 residues. V lost 10 bases and J lost 5; bases outside the gene matches: 14. Per germline, CDR1 SNHLY and CDR2 FYNNEI. As DNA, the CDR3 is TGTGCCACCATCTGCCGAGCGGGAGCCAGAGATACGCAGTATTTT. It translates to CATICRAGARDTQYF.

This chain joins TRBV5-6 and TRBJ2-7; D is ambiguous. Deletions cut 3 bases from V and 2 bases from J, with 3 bases between. The CDR3 is made up of 11 amino acids. Germline assignment: CDR1 SGHDT and CDR2 YYEEEE. Here the CDR3 reads CASSSAYEQYF. The CDR3 nucleotides read TGTGCCAGCAGCTCAGCCTACGAGCAGTACTTC.

CDR3 sequence reads: CASRGTALKYF. DNA of the CDR3: TGTGCCAGTAGGGGGACAGCGCTTAAGTACTTC. This sequence joins TRBV19 and TRBJ2-5, with TRBD1 identical over 7 bases. The CDR3 totals 11 residues. J gave up 12 bases and V 6 bases, and 7 bases lay outside the gene matches. Germline V CDR1 and CDR2: LNHDA, SQIVND (reference sequence). The variable domain in full, completed from reference TRBV19 and TRBJ2-5, reads DGGITQSPKYLFRKEGQNVTLSCEQNLNHDAMYWYRQDPGQGLRLIYYSQIVNDFQKGDIAEGYSVSREKKESFPLTVTSAQKNPTAFYLCASRGTALKYFGPGTRLLVL.

This rearrangement joins TRBV11-2 to TRBJ2-1; D might be TRBD2 (5 bases). The V end lost 4 bases, the J end lost 1 base, and 20 bases lay between the germline ends. The length of the CDR3 is 18 residues. Per the germline V gene, CDR1 is SGHAT and CDR2 is FQNNGV. CDR3 sequence: CASSSPGRVLGSYNEQFF. For the CDR3, the DNA is TGTGCCAGCAGCTCCCCTGGGCGGGTACTAGGGTCCTACAATGAGCAGTTCTTC.

This chain links TRBV5-1 with TRBJ2-1; D may be TRBD1 (5 bases). Trimming took off 2 bases at V and 4 bases at J, with 10 bases between the two ends. The CDR3 length is 14 residues. The germline CDR1 and CDR2 sequences are SGHRS and YFSETQ. CDR3 nucleotides: TGCGCCAGCAGCTTAGACAGCCTTTACAATGAGCAGTTCTTC. This gives the protein CASSLDSLYNEQFF. Variable domain in full (rest from reference TRBV5-1 and TRBJ2-1): KAGVTQTPRYLIKTRGQQVTLSCSPISGHRSVSWYQQTPGQGLQFLFEYFSETQRNKGNFPGRFSGRQFSNSRSEMNVSTLELGDSALYLCASSLDSLYNEQFFGPGTRLTVL.

The rearrangement uses TRBV5-4 and TRBJ2-1; 8 bases line up with TRBD2. Per germline, CDR1 SGHNT and CDR2 YYREEE (reference sequence). V lost 10 bases and J lost 0; bases outside the gene matches: 12. The CDR3 consists of 16 residues. The CDR3: CAGEISGGSSYNEQFF. The CDR3 bases are TGTGCCGGAGAAATAAGCGGGGGAAGCTCCTACAATGAGCAGTTCTTC.

V usage is TRBV9 and J usage is TRBJ1-4; D is unclear. The CDR3 contains 15 residues. CDR1 is SGDLS and CDR2 is YYNGEE in the germline V gene. V was cut by 3 bases and J by 8 bases, with 17 bases left in between. The CDR3: CASSAPGDGVEKLFF. CDR3 bases: TGTGCCAGCAGCGCCCCTGGAGATGGGGTCGAAAAACTGTTTTTT. Based on the CDR3 plus reference TRBV9 and TRBJ1-4, the full variable domain is DSGVTQTPKHLITATGQRVTLRCSPRSGDLSVYWYQQSLDQGLQFLIQYYNGEERAKGNILERFSAQQFPDLHSELNLSSLELGDSALYFCASSAPGDGVEKLFFGSGTQLSVL.

DNA of the CDR3: TGCGCCAGCAAGGGGACTAGCGGAGGCTCCTACGAGCAGTACTTC. Translation: CASKGTSGGSYEQYF. The chain links TRBV5-1 to TRBJ2-7, with 11 positions matching TRBD2. V lost 6 bases and J lost 0; bases outside the gene matches: 5. This CDR3 contains 15 residues. CDR1 is SGHRS, CDR2 YFSETQ, per germline.